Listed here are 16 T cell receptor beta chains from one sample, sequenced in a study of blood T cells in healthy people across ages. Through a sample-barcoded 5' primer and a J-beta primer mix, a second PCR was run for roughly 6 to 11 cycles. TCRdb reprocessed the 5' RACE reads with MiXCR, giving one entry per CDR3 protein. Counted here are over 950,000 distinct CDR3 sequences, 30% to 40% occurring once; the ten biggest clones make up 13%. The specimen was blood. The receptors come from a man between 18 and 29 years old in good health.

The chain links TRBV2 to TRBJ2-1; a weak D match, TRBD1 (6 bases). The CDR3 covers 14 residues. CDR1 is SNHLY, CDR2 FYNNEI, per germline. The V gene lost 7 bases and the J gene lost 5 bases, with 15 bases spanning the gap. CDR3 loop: CASTFTGNHNEQFF. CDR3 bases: TGTGCCAGCACTTTTACAGGGAACCACAATGAGCAGTTCTTC.

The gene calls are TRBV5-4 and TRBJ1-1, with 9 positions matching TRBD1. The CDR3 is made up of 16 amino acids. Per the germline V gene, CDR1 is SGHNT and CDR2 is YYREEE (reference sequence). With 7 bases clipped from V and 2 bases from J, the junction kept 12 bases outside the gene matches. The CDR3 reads CASAWGGQGLNTEAFF. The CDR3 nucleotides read TGTGCCAGCGCCTGGGGGGGACAGGGCCTCAACACTGAAGCTTTCTTT.

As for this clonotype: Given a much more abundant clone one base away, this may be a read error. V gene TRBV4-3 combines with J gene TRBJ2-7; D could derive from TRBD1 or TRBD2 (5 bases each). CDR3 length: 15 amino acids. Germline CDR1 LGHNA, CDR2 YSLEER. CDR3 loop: CASSKEGRPNDEQYF. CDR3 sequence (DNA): TGCGCCAGCAGCAAAGAGGGACGACCGAACGATGAGCAGTACTTC.

The CDR3 DNA sequence: TGTGCCATCAGTGAGTTTGGGACAGGTCCTTCACCCCTCCACTTT. Residues: CAISEFGTGPSPLHF. The genes are TRBV10-3 and TRBJ1-6, with 8 nucleotides matching TRBD1. Looked up from germline, CDR1 is ENHRY and CDR2 is SYGVKD. The CDR3 consists of 15 residues. Losses at the gene ends were 1 base for V and 9 bases for J; bases not matched to a gene: 5.

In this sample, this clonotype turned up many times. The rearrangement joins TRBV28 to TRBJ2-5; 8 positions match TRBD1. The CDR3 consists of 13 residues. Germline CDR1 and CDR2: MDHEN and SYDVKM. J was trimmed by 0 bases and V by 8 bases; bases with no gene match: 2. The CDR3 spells CASYRGYQETQYF. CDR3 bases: TGTGCCAGCTACAGGGGGTACCAAGAGACCCAGTACTTC.

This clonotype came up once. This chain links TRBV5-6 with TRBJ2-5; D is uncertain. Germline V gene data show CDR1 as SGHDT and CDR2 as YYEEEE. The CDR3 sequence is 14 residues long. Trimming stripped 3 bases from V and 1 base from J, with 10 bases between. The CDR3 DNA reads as TGTGCCAGCAGCTATGGGCAGATCCAAGAGACCCAGTACTTC. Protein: CASSYGQIQETQYF. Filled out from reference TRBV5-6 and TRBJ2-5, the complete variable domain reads DAGVTQSPTHLIKTRGQQVTLRCSPKSGHDTVSWYQQALGQGPQFIFQYYEEEERQRGNFPDRFSGHQFPNYSSELNVNALLLGDSALYLCASSYGQIQETQYFGPGTRLLVL.

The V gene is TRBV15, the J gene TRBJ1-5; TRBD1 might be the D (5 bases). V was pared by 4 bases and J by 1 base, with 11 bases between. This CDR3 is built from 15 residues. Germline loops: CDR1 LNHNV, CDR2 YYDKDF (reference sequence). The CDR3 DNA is TGTGCCACCAGCATTCGCAGGGAAAGCAATCAGCCCCAGCATTTT. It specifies CATSIRRESNQPQHF.

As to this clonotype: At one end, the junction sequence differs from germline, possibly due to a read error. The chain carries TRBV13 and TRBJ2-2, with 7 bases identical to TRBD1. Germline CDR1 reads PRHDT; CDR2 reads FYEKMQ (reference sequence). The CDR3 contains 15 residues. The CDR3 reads CASSIGTVNTGELFF. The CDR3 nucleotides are TGTGCCAGCAGCATAGGGACAGTGAACACCGGGGAGCTGTTTTTT.

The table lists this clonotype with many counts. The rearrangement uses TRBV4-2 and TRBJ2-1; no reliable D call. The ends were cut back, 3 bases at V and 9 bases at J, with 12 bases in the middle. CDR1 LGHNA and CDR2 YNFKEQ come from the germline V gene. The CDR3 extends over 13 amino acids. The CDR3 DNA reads TGTGCCAGCAGCCACGGTCTTGTTAGTGAGCAGTTCTTC. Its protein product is CASSHGLVSEQFF.

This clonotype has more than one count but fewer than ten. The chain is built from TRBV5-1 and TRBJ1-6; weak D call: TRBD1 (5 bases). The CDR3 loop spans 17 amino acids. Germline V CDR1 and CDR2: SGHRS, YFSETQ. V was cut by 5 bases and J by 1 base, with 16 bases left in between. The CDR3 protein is CASRPDSTGSYNSPLHF. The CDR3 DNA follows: TGCGCCAGCAGACCAGACAGCACGGGGTCCTATAATTCACCCCTCCACTTT.

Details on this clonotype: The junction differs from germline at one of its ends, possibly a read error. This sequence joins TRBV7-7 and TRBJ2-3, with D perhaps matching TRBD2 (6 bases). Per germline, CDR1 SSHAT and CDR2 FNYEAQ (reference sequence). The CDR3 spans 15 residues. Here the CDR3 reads CASSSGRGWVDTQYF. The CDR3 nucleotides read TGTGCTAGCAGCTCAGGCCGGGGGTGGGTTGATACGCAGTATTTT.

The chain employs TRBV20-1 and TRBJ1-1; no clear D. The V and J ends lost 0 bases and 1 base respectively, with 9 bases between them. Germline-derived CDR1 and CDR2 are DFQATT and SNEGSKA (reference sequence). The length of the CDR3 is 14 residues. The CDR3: CSAREPAGNTEAFF. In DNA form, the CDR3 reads TGCAGTGCTAGAGAGCCCGCCGGGAACACTGAAGCTTTCTTT.

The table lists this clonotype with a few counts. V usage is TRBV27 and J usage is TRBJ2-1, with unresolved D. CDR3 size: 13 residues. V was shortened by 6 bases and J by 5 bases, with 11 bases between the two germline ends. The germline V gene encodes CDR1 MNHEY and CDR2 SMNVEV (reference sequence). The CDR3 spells CASSRTWDNEQFF. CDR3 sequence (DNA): TGTGCCAGCAGCCGTACTTGGGACAATGAGCAGTTCTTC.

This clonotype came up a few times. CDR3 nucleotide sequence: TGTGCCAGCAGCTCCGTGTTGGACGGGTCCTACAATGAGCAGTTCTTC. This sequence encodes CASSSVLDGSYNEQFF. This chain joins TRBV13 and TRBJ2-1; no clear D. V was trimmed by 4 bases and J by 1 base, leaving 14 bases between them. CDR3 length equals 16 residues. CDR1 and CDR2 from the germline V gene are PRHDT and FYEKMQ (reference sequence).

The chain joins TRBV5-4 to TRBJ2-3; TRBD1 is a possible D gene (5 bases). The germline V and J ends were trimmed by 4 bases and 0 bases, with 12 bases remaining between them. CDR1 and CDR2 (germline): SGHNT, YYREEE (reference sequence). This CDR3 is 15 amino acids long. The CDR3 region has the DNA TGTGCCAGCAGCACAGGACGATCTAGCACAGATACGCAGTATTTT. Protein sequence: CASSTGRSSTDTQYF.

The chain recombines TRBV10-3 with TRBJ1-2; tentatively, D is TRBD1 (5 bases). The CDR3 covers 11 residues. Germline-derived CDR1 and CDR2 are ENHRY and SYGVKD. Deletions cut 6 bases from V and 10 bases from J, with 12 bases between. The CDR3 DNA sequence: TGTGCCATCAGCGAGGGGTTCCTCTACACCTTC. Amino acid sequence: CAISEGFLYTF.